The 4 T cell receptor beta chains listed next were all sequenced from one sample in a study of immune characterization of retroperitoneal liposarcoma. TCRdb ran MiXCR on the PCR reads and lists one entry per CDR3 protein. The data hold 10,000 or so distinct CDR3 sequences, with around 30% observed a single time. Input material: tumor tissue. The receptors stem from a male donor with retroperitoneal liposarcoma.

The V gene is TRBV6-6, the J gene TRBJ1-1; D is unclear. The length of the CDR3 is 14 residues. V shed 4 bases and J shed 7 bases, with 16 bases lying between them. CDR1 and CDR2 (germline): MNHNY, SVGAGI (reference sequence). CDR3 DNA: TGTGCCAGCAGTTTCCTAGGGCGGGCAAATGAAGCTTTCTTT. Its translation: CASSFLGRANEAFF.

The chain has TRBV24-1 and TRBJ2-1, with TRBD1 matching 11 bases. The CDR3 totals 17 residues. The J segment lost 2 bases and the V segment lost 0 bases, leaving 2 bases of the junction unmatched. The germline CDR1 and CDR2 sequences are KGHDR and SFDVKD. The CDR3 region is CATSDLAGQGAYNEQFF. The DNA of the CDR3 is TGTGCCACCAGTGATTTGGCGGGACAGGGGGCCTACAATGAGCAGTTCTTC.

This clonotype occurred many times. The rearrangement uses TRBV6-1 and TRBJ2-1, with D hard to call. V was pared by 5 bases and J by 3 bases, with 11 bases between. Germline CDR1 MNHNS, CDR2 SASEGT. The length of the CDR3 is 14 residues. The CDR3 sequence is CASSPRRNYNEQFF. The CDR3 DNA is TGTGCCAGCAGTCCTCGCCGAAACTACAATGAGCAGTTCTTC.

By share of the sample, this clonotype is medium-sized (0.01 to 0.1%). The chain carries TRBV7-8 and TRBJ2-4; TRBD1 aligns across 9 bases. From germline, CDR1 is SGHVS and CDR2 FQNEAQ. There are 14 residues in the CDR3. J was trimmed by 13 bases and V by 7 bases; bases with no gene match: 14. The CDR3 protein is CASTAGTGYNEQYF. The CDR3 nucleotides read TGTGCCAGCACCGCCGGGACAGGGTACAATGAGCAGTACTTC.